This entry lists 29 T cell receptor beta chains sequenced from one sample in a study of vaccination and CD4 T cells after COVID-19. Sequenced with the Oncomine TCR Beta short-read assay was DNA taken from cultured CD4+ T cells. TCRdb redid the calling of the PCR reads with MiXCR, one entry per CDR3 protein. The sample shows fewer than 20,000 distinct CDR3 sequences, approximately 45% of them seen only once. No antigen has been identified for these receptors. Time point noted: late sampling 161 to 241 days after vaccination in three convalescent patients. Treatment reported: approximately 9-day PBMC culture with coronavirus spike peptide pools or control peptides (ViraFEST assay). Specimen: CD4+ T cells from blood, cultured in vitro, collected about 7 months after SARS-CoV-2 vaccination. These receptors were obtained from a human donor who had recovered from COVID-19.

The chain has TRBV24-1 and TRBJ2-3; D is possibly TRBD2 (6 bases). There are 16 residues in the CDR3. V was cut by 2 bases and J by 4 bases, with 15 bases left in between. The germline gives CDR1 KGHDR, CDR2 SFDVKD. CDR3 sequence reads: CATSDSGLASPDTQYF. The DNA of the CDR3 is TGTGCCACCAGTGATTCCGGCCTAGCGTCCCCAGATACGCAGTATTTT.

The chain has TRBV7-9 and TRBJ2-7, with TRBD1 identical over 10 bases. The CDR3 length is 14 residues. CDR1 is SEHNR, CDR2 FQNEAQ, per germline (reference sequence). Trimming took 6 bases from V and 6 from J; bases not matched to a gene: 8. The CDR3 is CASREGQGSLEQYF. The CDR3 bases are TGTGCCAGCAGGGAGGGACAGGGGTCCCTCGAGCAGTACTTC.

V and J are TRBV19 and TRBJ1-2, with 9 bases fitting TRBD1. This CDR3 is 15 amino acids long. Germline-derived CDR1 and CDR2 are LNHDA and SQIVND (reference sequence). J gave up 1 base and V 7 bases, and 7 bases lay outside the gene matches. The CDR3 protein is CASINRGQNNYGYTF. The CDR3 region has the DNA TGTGCCAGTATTAACAGGGGGCAGAATAACTATGGCTACACCTTC. The full variable domain, rest sourced from reference TRBV19 and TRBJ1-2, is DGGITQSPKYLFRKEGQNVTLSCEQNLNHDAMYWYRQDPGQGLRLIYYSQIVNDFQKGDIAEGYSVSREKKESFPLTVTSAQKNPTAFYLCASINRGQNNYGYTFGSGTRLTVV.

This clonotype was counted a single time. V and J are TRBV7-2 and TRBJ1-1; 8 nucleotides agree with TRBD1. There are 16 residues in the CDR3. From germline, CDR1 is SGHTA and CDR2 FQGNSA. V lost 0 bases and J lost 3; bases outside the gene matches: 6. The CDR3 here is CASSLADSGGYTEAFF. The CDR3 nucleotides are TGTGCCAGCAGCTTAGCCGACTCAGGGGGCTACACTGAAGCTTTCTTT.

This chain connects TRBV7-9 to TRBJ2-1; unclear D gene. From germline, CDR1 is SEHNR and CDR2 FQNEAQ (reference sequence). V was cut by 5 bases and J by 5 bases, with 7 bases left in between. This CDR3 has 12 amino acids. DNA for the CDR3: TGTGCCAGCAGCCAAGCGAACAATGAGCAGTTCTTC. Its translation: CASSQANNEQFF.

The chain carries TRBV7-2 and TRBJ2-1; the D call may be TRBD1 or TRBD2 (6 bases each). The CDR3 has 15 residues. V was cut by 1 base and J by 1 base, with 8 bases left in between. The germline V gene encodes CDR1 SGHTA and CDR2 FQGNSA. This CDR3 reads CASSLGGASYNEQFF. CDR3 in DNA: TGTGCCAGCAGCTTAGGGGGGGCTTCCTACAATGAGCAGTTCTTC.

V and J are TRBV10-2 and TRBJ2-7; TRBD2 matches at 14 bases. CDR3 length equals 21 residues. V dropped 5 bases and J dropped 2; count of bases not matched to a gene: 20. Germline V gives CDR1 WSHSY, CDR2 SAAADI. The CDR3: CASSLNPGTSGGYSRPYEQYF. CDR3 bases: TGCGCCAGCAGTTTGAACCCCGGGACTAGCGGGGGATACTCACGGCCCTACGAGCAGTACTTC.

The J gene is TRBJ2-1, the V gene TRBV7-3, with 8 bases matching TRBD2. V shed 4 bases and J 0 bases; nucleotides not matched to a gene: 5. Germline CDR1 and CDR2: SGHTA and FQGTGA. The CDR3 sequence is 16 residues long. CDR3 nucleotide sequence: TGTGCCAGCAGCTGGTTAGCGGGACACTCCTACAATGAGCAGTTCTTC. Its translation is CASSWLAGHSYNEQFF. The whole variable domain, remainder taken from reference TRBV7-3 and TRBJ2-1, is GAGVSQTPSNKVTEKGKYVELRCDPISGHTALYWYRQSLGQGPEFLIYFQGTGAADDSGLPNDRFFAVRPEGSVSTLKIQRTERGDSAVYLCASSWLAGHSYNEQFFGPGTRLTVL.

The CDR3 sequence is CASSHQSVHEEGAYGYTF. The CDR3 region has the DNA TGTGCCAGCAGTCACCAGTCAGTTCACGAGGAGGGGGCCTATGGCTACACCTTC. This sequence joins TRBV6-1 and TRBJ1-2; 7 bases line up with TRBD1. The CDR3 consists of 18 residues. With V trimmed by 5 bases and J by 4 bases, 19 bases remained unmatched. Germline CDR1 reads MNHNS; CDR2 reads SASEGT.

The chain employs TRBV7-6 and TRBJ2-7, with D maybe TRBD1 (5 bases). The germline V gene encodes CDR1 SGHVS and CDR2 FNYEAQ. Trimming took off 3 bases at V and 2 bases at J, with 14 bases between the two ends. The CDR3 has 15 residues. The CDR3 region is CASSFSVGPPYEQYF. In DNA form, the CDR3 reads TGTGCCAGCAGCTTTTCGGTGGGGCCTCCCTACGAGCAGTACTTC.

This clonotype showed up just a few times. CDR3 sequence: CSTHSGGDEQYF. CDR3 nucleotide sequence: TGCAGCACCCATTCCGGGGGGGACGAGCAGTACTTC. V usage is TRBV20-1 and J usage is TRBJ2-7; 8 nucleotides match TRBD2. CDR1 is DFQATT and CDR2 is SNEGSKA in the germline V gene (reference sequence). The CDR3 has 12 residues.

This rearrangement joins TRBV19 to TRBJ1-2; D possibly corresponds to TRBD1 (5 bases). The V gene's germline CDR1 is LNHDA and CDR2 SQIVND (reference sequence). The V gene lost 5 bases and the J gene lost 4 bases, with 8 bases spanning the gap. The CDR3 is 12 residues long. The CDR3 DNA reads TGTGCCAGTAGTCTCACAGGCTATGGCTACACCTTC. Amino acids: CASSLTGYGYTF.

This clonotype was found a few times. The chain couples TRBV7-2 to TRBJ2-1; no clear D gene. This CDR3 is 15 amino acids long. Trimming shortened V by 6 bases and J by 0 bases, and 12 bases separated the two germline ends. Germline loops: CDR1 SGHTA, CDR2 FQGNSA. Here the CDR3 reads CASSYDGGSYNEQFF. CDR3 coding DNA: TGTGCCAGCAGTTACGACGGTGGCTCCTACAATGAGCAGTTCTTC.

This clonotype was counted a single time. This chain joins TRBV20-1 and TRBJ2-7; tentatively, D is TRBD2 (6 bases). The CDR3 spans 13 residues. The V end lost 3 bases, the J end lost 4 bases, and 13 bases lay between the germline ends. Germline CDR1 is DFQATT and CDR2 is SNEGSKA (reference sequence). In DNA, the CDR3 is TGCAGTGCTAGGGCGGGACCGCTATACGAGCAGTACTTC. Protein: CSARAGPLYEQYF.

This chain joins TRBV20-1 and TRBJ1-2; D might be TRBD1 (5 bases). The CDR3 extends over 15 amino acids. Germline V CDR1 and CDR2: DFQATT, SNEGSKA (reference sequence). The CDR3 coding sequence is TGCAGCGCAGCGGGGCCCTCAACACGAGGCTATGGCTACACCTTC. It translates to CSAAGPSTRGYGYTF.

The V gene is TRBV20-1, the J gene TRBJ1-2, with D tentatively TRBD1 (5 bases). The CDR3 spans 15 residues. V dropped 5 bases and J dropped 4 bases, with 20 bases sitting between them. Germline CDR1 and CDR2: DFQATT and SNEGSKA (reference sequence). The DNA of the CDR3 is TGCAGTGCTCAACCCGGGGGGTATTTGGGCTATGGCTACACCTTC. Translation: CSAQPGGYLGYGYTF.

The table lists this clonotype with a count of one. The CDR3 region has the DNA TGTGCCAGCAGCTTACGCGCGGGAGGCCTAGGGGAGCAGTACTTC. Protein sequence: CASSLRAGGLGEQYF. This rearrangement joins TRBV7-3 to TRBJ2-7; 8 bases agree with TRBD2. The CDR3 covers 15 residues. V lost 2 bases and J lost 7; bases outside the gene matches: 10. Germline V gene data show CDR1 as SGHTA and CDR2 as FQGTGA.

V is TRBV7-2 and J is TRBJ2-2, with D unclear. Trimming removed 5 bases at V and 3 bases at J, with 7 bases between. The germline V gene has CDR1 SGHTA and CDR2 FQGNSA. CDR3 length: 13 amino acids. CDR3 in DNA: TGTGCCAGCAGCCCCCAGGACACCGGGGAGCTGTTTTTT. Encoded protein: CASSPQDTGELFF.

This clonotype was recorded only once. The chain employs TRBV18 and TRBJ1-6; 7 bases fit TRBD1. Germline loops: CDR1 KGHSH, CDR2 LQKENI. The CDR3 length is 15 residues. The V gene end was trimmed by 3 bases and the J gene end by 6 bases; junction bases not matched to a gene: 5. The CDR3 nucleotides read TGTGCCAGCTCACCTACGGCAGGGGGTAATTCACCCCTCCACTTT. This codes for CASSPTAGGNSPLHF.

V is TRBV7-6 and J is TRBJ1-5; no definite D call. The CDR3 consists of 15 residues. With 2 bases removed from V and 7 bases from J, the gap between germline ends came to 15 bases. CDR1 SGHVS and CDR2 FNYEAQ come from the germline V gene. The CDR3 sequence is CASSLRASGSQPQHF. The CDR3 DNA follows: TGTGCCAGCAGCTTAAGAGCGTCCGGCTCCCAGCCCCAGCATTTT. The full variable domain, completed using reference TRBV7-6 and TRBJ1-5, is GAGVSQSPRYKVTKRGQDVALRCDPISGHVSLYWYRQALGQGPEFLTYFNYEAQQDKSGLPNDRFSAERPEGSISTLTIQRTEQRDSAMYRCASSLRASGSQPQHFGDGTRLSIL.

The chain couples TRBV20-1 to TRBJ2-5, with D unclear. The CDR3 covers 13 residues. In germline, CDR1 is DFQATT, CDR2 SNEGSKA (reference sequence). The V gene lost 0 bases and the J gene lost 0 bases, with 5 bases spanning the gap. CDR3 DNA: TGCAGTGCTAGAGAGCCGTACCAAGAGACCCAGTACTTC. Its translation: CSAREPYQETQYF.

This clonotype was detected only once. The chain uses TRBV27 and TRBJ1-6; possibly TRBD1 for D (5 bases). Trimming cost V 3 bases and J 7 bases, with 19 bases left between them. The CDR3 sequence is 17 residues long. Looked up from germline, CDR1 is MNHEY and CDR2 is SMNVEV (reference sequence). The CDR3 DNA reads as TGTGCCAGCAGTTTTTTGGGGGGGTCCCGTGTGAATTCACCCCTCCACTTT. Its translation is CASSFLGGSRVNSPLHF.

This chain connects TRBV19 to TRBJ1-5; D is ambiguous. Germline lookup yields CDR1 LNHDA and CDR2 SQIVND (reference sequence). V was trimmed by 3 bases and J by 2 bases, leaving 14 bases between them. CDR3 size: 16 residues. The CDR3 here is CASSILGDYGNQPQHF. CDR3 coding DNA: TGTGCCAGTAGTATTCTCGGGGATTATGGCAATCAGCCCCAGCATTTT.

This clonotype was picked up one time. The genes are TRBV7-6 and TRBJ1-1, with D possibly TRBD1 on 5 matching bases. The germline V and J ends were trimmed by 5 bases and 4 bases, with 23 bases remaining between them. CDR1 is SGHVS, CDR2 FNYEAQ, per germline. CDR3 size: 17 residues. CDR3 protein: CASSRRGPSGAGTEAFF. The DNA of the CDR3 is TGTGCCAGCAGCCGTCGAGGTCCAAGTGGGGCGGGCACTGAAGCTTTCTTT.

In its sample, this clonotype was seen a few times. This chain links TRBV28 with TRBJ2-1; D is unclear. V was cut by 1 base and J by 5 bases, with 0 bases left in between. The CDR3 contains 11 residues. The germline gives CDR1 MDHEN, CDR2 SYDVKM. The CDR3 sequence is CASSLYNEQFF. For the CDR3, the DNA is TGTGCCAGCAGTTTATACAATGAGCAGTTCTTC.

This sequence joins TRBV11-3 and TRBJ1-6, with D maybe TRBD1 (5 bases). The CDR3 runs to 16 residues. Trimming removed 1 base at V and 9 bases at J, with 16 bases between. Germline CDR1 is SGHNT and CDR2 is YENEEA. In nucleotides, the CDR3 is TGTGCCAGCAGCTTAGGCACAGGTTGGTTGTTTTCACCCCTCCACTTT. Translation gives CASSLGTGWLFSPLHF.

A few counts support this clonotype. V and J are TRBV24-1 and TRBJ1-6; D uncertain. CDR1 is KGHDR and CDR2 is SFDVKD in the germline V gene. Trimming cost V 0 bases and J 10 bases, with 12 bases left between them. The CDR3 is 15 amino acids. For the CDR3, the DNA is TGTGCCACCAGTGATTTGCTTCGGGTTGGGTCACCCCTCCACTTT. Encoded protein: CATSDLLRVGSPLHF.

This clonotype is labeled medium-sized. J is TRBJ2-7 and V is TRBV7-8, with 10 bases identical to TRBD2. V was clipped by 1 base and J by 6 bases; unmatched bases: 3. CDR3 size: 14 residues. Germline values: CDR1 SGHVS, CDR2 FQNEAQ. As DNA, the CDR3 is TGTGCCAGCAGCTTAGGGCTAGCGGGAGCCGAGCAGTACTTC. Protein sequence: CASSLGLAGAEQYF.

The chain carries TRBV24-1 and TRBJ2-1; 10 positions agree with TRBD2. V lost 6 bases and J lost 5; bases outside the gene matches: 3. The CDR3 has 14 residues. The germline CDR1 and CDR2 sequences are KGHDR and SFDVKD. The CDR3 spells CATSQRGGHNEQFF. As DNA, the CDR3 is TGTGCCACCAGTCAGCGGGGGGGCCACAATGAGCAGTTCTTC.